This T cell receptor beta chain was documented in a study of early T cells in non-severe SARS-CoV-2 infection. TCRdb ran MiXCR on the 5' RACE reads and lists one entry per CDR3 protein. The sample lists 30,000 or so distinct CDR3 sequences; around 7% were seen once. Trimming cost V 6 bases and J 8 bases, with 9 bases left between them. The CDR3 length is 11 residues. This clonotype was seen repeatedly, ten times or more. The sample comprised whole blood. The source of this sequence is an adult who was a healthcare worker with PCR-confirmed SARS-CoV-2 infection or an uninfected control (not recorded which). The chain carries TRBV12-3 or TRBV12-4 and TRBJ2-3; D is undetermined. The chain's CDR3 is CASSPTSTQYF. The CDR3 DNA reads TGTGCCAGCAGCCCCACGAGTACGCAGTATTTT.